This entry lists 28 T cell receptor beta chains sequenced from one sample in a study of CD8 T cells in ankylosing spondylitis. Which antigens these TCRs recognize remains unknown. Overall study findings and caveats: Ankylosing spondylitis blood appeared to be characterized by a TCR beta motif of about eight highly homologous variants.

TCRdb re-called the 5' RACE reads through MiXCR, storing one row per CDR3 protein. The table shows roughly 670,000 distinct CDR3 sequences, with roughly 19% occurring only once. Sequences were obtained from blood, either unsorted or a sorted T cell fraction (not recorded which). The receptor source for this set is a male donor with ankylosing spondylitis.

This clonotype turned up a few times. The chain is built from TRBV29-1 and TRBJ2-7; D tentatively reads TRBD1 or TRBD2 (6 bases each). This CDR3 spans 14 amino acids. In germline, CDR1 is SQVTM, CDR2 ANQGSEA. V was trimmed by 6 bases and J by 2 bases, leaving 17 bases between them. This CDR3 reads CSVHLDRGPYEQYF. As DNA, the CDR3 is TGCAGCGTCCATCTTGACCGGGGGCCCTACGAGCAGTACTTC.

This clonotype was recorded a few times. J is TRBJ2-7 and V is TRBV9; 7 nucleotides agree with TRBD2. This CDR3 region has 14 residues. The germline V gene has CDR1 SGDLS and CDR2 YYNGEE. The V gene end was trimmed by 4 bases and the J gene end by 5 bases; junction bases not matched to a gene: 9. CDR3 region: CASSPTRLAHEQYF. CDR3 nucleotides: TGTGCCAGCAGCCCCACAAGACTAGCCCACGAGCAGTACTTC.

This clonotype was detected ten times or more. V is TRBV5-1 and J is TRBJ1-2, with D unclear. The CDR3 loop spans 14 amino acids. Germline V gives CDR1 SGHRS, CDR2 YFSETQ. V shed 6 bases and J shed 4 bases, with 16 bases lying between them. CDR3 in DNA: TGCGCCAGCACCGCGGACGGTTCTAGCTATGGCTACACCTTC. Encoded protein: CASTADGSSYGYTF.

The CDR3 region is CAIRGDRGSYEQYF. The CDR3 DNA reads TGTGCCATCAGGGGGGACAGGGGCTCCTACGAGCAGTACTTC. V gene TRBV10-3 combines with J gene TRBJ2-7; 10 bases fit TRBD1. The germline V gene encodes CDR1 ENHRY and CDR2 SYGVKD. V was clipped by 6 bases and J by 0 bases; unmatched bases: 2. This CDR3 contains 14 residues.

This rearrangement joins TRBV15 to TRBJ2-3; 9 bases are a match to TRBD1. The trim removed 3 bases at V and 1 base at J, leaving 5 bases unmatched. This CDR3 spans 16 amino acids. Germline CDR1 and CDR2: LNHNV and YYDKDF (reference sequence). The CDR3 bases are TGTGCCACCAGCAGCGACAGGGGGGGACGCACAGATACGCAGTATTTT. Encoded protein: CATSSDRGGRTDTQYF.

The rearrangement uses TRBV20-1 and TRBJ1-6; no clear D gene. Germline lookup yields CDR1 DFQATT and CDR2 SNEGSKA (reference sequence). With 3 bases removed from V and 1 base from J, the gap between germline ends came to 7 bases. This CDR3 contains 14 residues. The CDR3 here is CSARRGSYNSPLHF. The CDR3 region has the DNA TGCAGTGCTAGGCGAGGGTCCTATAATTCACCCCTCCACTTT.

The chain joins TRBV28 to TRBJ1-5; the D is unclear. The CDR3 totals 15 residues. Germline loops: CDR1 MDHEN, CDR2 SYDVKM. V was clipped by 3 bases and J by 3 bases, with 12 bases between them. The DNA for the CDR3 is TGTGCCAGCAGTTTCCCTGTCCTCAACAATCAGCCCCAGCATTTT. Translating gives CASSFPVLNNQPQHF.

This chain's CDR3 is CASSESAETQYF. CDR3 sequence (DNA): TGTGCCAGCAGTGAATCGGCGGAGACCCAGTACTTC. The gene calls are TRBV25-1 and TRBJ2-5; no reliable D call. V was clipped by 1 base and J by 5 bases, with 5 bases between them. This CDR3 region has 12 residues. The V gene's germline CDR1 is MGHDK and CDR2 SYGVNS. The full variable domain, its missing parts supplied by reference TRBV25-1 and TRBJ2-5, is EADIYQTPRYLVIGTGKKITLECSQTMGHDKMYWYQQDPGMELHLIHYSYGVNSTEKGDLSSESTVSRIRTEHFPLTLESARPSHTSQYLCASSESAETQYFGPGTRLLVL.

The chain combines TRBV6-1 with TRBJ1-1; D is perhaps TRBD1 (5 bases). This CDR3 spans 10 amino acids. Germline CDR1 is MNHNS and CDR2 is SASEGT. V shed 5 bases and J shed 11 bases, with 9 bases lying between them. The CDR3 loop is CASSYGGAFF. CDR3 coding DNA: TGTGCCAGCAGTTATGGGGGGGCTTTCTTT.

The chain employs TRBV28 and TRBJ1-1, with D possibly matching TRBD1 (5 bases). Germline loops: CDR1 MDHEN, CDR2 SYDVKM. Between the trimmed V and J ends, which lost 2 bases and 11 bases, there was a span of 15 bases. This CDR3 spans 13 amino acids. CDR3 loop: CASSLDGGWRAFF. The CDR3 region has the DNA TGTGCCAGCAGTTTAGATGGGGGGTGGAGGGCTTTCTTT.

This clonotype has a single count. The chain combines TRBV20-1 with TRBJ2-7; D possibly corresponds to TRBD2 (6 bases). V was shortened by 5 bases and J by 1 base, with 21 bases between the two germline ends. Germline lookup yields CDR1 DFQATT and CDR2 SNEGSKA (reference sequence). The CDR3 extends over 16 amino acids. The CDR3 protein is CSAWRGGRASSYEQYF. In nucleotides, the CDR3 is TGCAGTGCTTGGAGGGGCGGACGAGCCTCTTCCTACGAGCAGTACTTC.

This clonotype was observed many times. V gene TRBV20-1 combines with J gene TRBJ2-1; TRBD2 aligns across 7 bases. The CDR3 covers 14 residues. Trimming at V came to 4 bases and at J to 6 bases, leaving 9 bases not matched to a gene. CDR1 and CDR2 (germline): DFQATT, SNEGSKA (reference sequence). In nucleotides, the CDR3 is TGCAGTGCTATTCGGGCTAGCGGACTCAATGAGCAGTTCTTC. This codes for CSAIRASGLNEQFF.

The table lists this clonotype with a few counts. The chain employs TRBV10-3 and TRBJ2-5, with D maybe TRBD2 (5 bases). From germline, CDR1 is ENHRY and CDR2 SYGVKD. V dropped 3 bases and J dropped 0 bases, with 8 bases sitting between them. The CDR3 is made up of 14 amino acids. The CDR3 spells CAISDGGNQETQYF. CDR3 coding DNA: TGTGCCATCAGTGACGGAGGTAACCAAGAGACCCAGTACTTC.

This rearrangement joins TRBV12-3 or TRBV12-4 to TRBJ2-4; D is ambiguous. CDR3 size: 16 residues. V was trimmed by 1 base and J by 0 bases, leaving 10 bases between them. CDR3 nucleotides: TGTGCCAGCAGTTTAGGCGGTCTTGGAGCCAAAAACATTCAGTACTTC. Its protein is CASSLGGLGAKNIQYF.

The gene calls are TRBV6-2 or TRBV6-3 and TRBJ2-3; D gene ambiguous. Trimming removed 5 bases from V and 8 bases from J, with 17 bases in between. The CDR3 totals 14 residues. The germline V gene encodes CDR1 MNHEY and CDR2 SVGEGT. The CDR3 protein is CASSPPNSQTTQYF. CDR3 DNA sequence: TGTGCCAGCAGTCCACCCAACTCACAGACTACGCAGTATTTT.

In this sample, this clonotype turned up many times. The chain has TRBV15 and TRBJ1-1; D is undetermined. Germline V gene sequence: CDR1 LNHNV, CDR2 YYDKDF (reference sequence). V lost 1 base, J lost 5 bases, and 8 bases lay in between. This CDR3 has 13 residues. The CDR3 nucleotides read TGTGCCACCAGCAGAGTTGGGGATACTGAAGCTTTCTTT. Translation: CATSRVGDTEAFF.

The chain links TRBV10-2 to TRBJ1-1, with a tentative D call TRBD1 (6 bases). Per germline, CDR1 WSHSY and CDR2 SAAADI. Trimming removed 8 bases at V and 1 base at J, with 17 bases between. The CDR3 is 15 amino acids. CDR3 nucleotides: TGCGCCAGCCAGGAGGGGACACAGGCGAACACTGAAGCTTTCTTT. Residues: CASQEGTQANTEAFF.

This clonotype was seen a few times. V is TRBV6-1 and J is TRBJ2-3; no definite D call. Germline assignment: CDR1 MNHNS and CDR2 SASEGT. The CDR3 is 14 residues long. Trimming removed 7 bases at V and 0 bases at J, with 11 bases between. Written as DNA, the CDR3 is TGTGCCAGCAAGGGCGGACCTAGCACAGATACGCAGTATTTT. Amino acids: CASKGGPSTDTQYF.

The V call is TRBV7-9, the J call TRBJ2-1; D is unclear. Germline V gene lookup returns CDR1 SEHNR and CDR2 FQNEAQ (reference sequence). The CDR3 consists of 16 residues. Trimming left V 5 bases short and J 0 bases short, with 14 bases between. CDR3 sequence: CASSPIAESSYNEQFF. DNA for the CDR3: TGTGCCAGCAGCCCTATTGCCGAGAGCTCCTACAATGAGCAGTTCTTC.

This chain uses TRBV7-9 with TRBJ2-2; D is unclear. V was shortened by 4 bases and J by 4 bases, with 13 bases between the two germline ends. This CDR3 region has 15 residues. CDR1 and CDR2 from the germline V gene are SEHNR and FQNEAQ (reference sequence). The CDR3 protein is CASSSPLGGTGELFF. CDR3 nucleotide sequence: TGTGCCAGCAGCTCCCCATTGGGTGGCACCGGGGAGCTGTTTTTT.

The table lists this clonotype with a few counts. The gene calls are TRBV11-2 and TRBJ2-2; D possibly corresponds to TRBD2 (5 bases). Per germline, CDR1 SGHAT and CDR2 FQNNGV. V lost 2 bases, J lost 4 bases, and 11 bases lay in between. The CDR3 consists of 15 residues. This CDR3 is CASSLLAAGTGELFF. CDR3 sequence (DNA): TGTGCCAGCAGCTTATTGGCCGCGGGCACCGGGGAGCTGTTTTTT.

There are a few counts of this clonotype. The chain combines TRBV11-2 with TRBJ2-1, with 7 nucleotides matching TRBD2. The CDR3 totals 18 residues. With 1 base clipped from V and 8 bases from J, the junction kept 17 bases outside the gene matches. Germline V lookup: CDR1 SGHAT, CDR2 FQNNGV. The DNA of the CDR3 is TGTGCCAGCAGCTTAGTACGTTTTGCGGCGGGAGTGGTGGATGAGCAGTTCTTC. Translated: CASSLVRFAAGVVDEQFF.

This clonotype was detected a few times. The rearrangement links TRBV7-2 to TRBJ1-1; weak D call: TRBD1 (5 bases). Trimming removed 5 bases from V and 7 bases from J, with 20 bases in between. The CDR3 is 15 amino acids. The germline V gene has CDR1 SGHTA and CDR2 FQGNSA. CDR3 sequence: CASSLEGRKYDEAFF. CDR3 bases: TGTGCCAGCAGCCTCGAGGGGCGCAAATATGATGAAGCTTTCTTT.

This clonotype has a count of ten or more. V gene TRBV12-3 or TRBV12-4 combines with J gene TRBJ1-4, with D possibly being TRBD1 (6 bases). V shed 1 base and J shed 8 bases, with 17 bases lying between them. The CDR3 is 16 amino acids. This CDR3 reads CASSLEGGAGGEKLFF. The CDR3 nucleotides are TGTGCCAGCAGTTTAGAGGGGGGAGCAGGAGGCGAAAAACTGTTTTTT.

A few counts support this clonotype. The chain carries TRBV5-6 and TRBJ1-4; maybe TRBD1 (5 bases). Trimming stripped 4 bases from V and 3 bases from J, with 16 bases between. The CDR3 has 16 amino acids. Germline V gives CDR1 SGHDT, CDR2 YYEEEE. The CDR3 spells CASSGGMTGSNEKLFF. The CDR3 nucleotides are TGTGCCAGCAGCGGGGGGATGACGGGATCTAATGAAAAACTGTTTTTT.

This clonotype has just a few counts. The chain links TRBV29-1 to TRBJ1-1; D gene unclear. The length of the CDR3 is 11 residues. Trimming removed 6 bases from V and 4 bases from J, with 9 bases in between. Germline V gene sequence: CDR1 SQVTM, CDR2 ANQGSEA. CDR3 in amino acids: CSVARATEAFF. DNA of the CDR3: TGCAGCGTCGCGAGGGCCACTGAAGCTTTCTTT. Full variable domain (rest looked up from reference TRBV29-1 and TRBJ1-1): SAVISQKPSRDICQRGTSLTIQCQVDSQVTMMFWYRQQPGQSLTLIATANQGSEATYESGFVIDKFPISRPNLTFSTLTVSNMSPEDSSIYLCSVARATEAFFGQGTRLTVV.

Only a few counts were recorded for this clonotype. The chain recombines TRBV3-1 with TRBJ2-7; D remains unclear. The length of the CDR3 is 13 residues. Trimming removed 3 bases at V and 7 bases at J, with 13 bases between. Germline V lookup: CDR1 LGHDT, CDR2 YNNKEL (reference sequence). CDR3 sequence (DNA): TGTGCCAGCAGCCAGGACCTTGCTGGGGAGCAGTACTTC. It codes for CASSQDLAGEQYF.

This clonotype was seen at least ten times. The rearrangement links TRBV20-1 to TRBJ1-1; the D is unclear. V lost 3 bases to trimming and J lost 7 bases, with 9 bases between them. This CDR3 is 11 amino acids long. Germline CDR1 reads DFQATT; CDR2 reads SNEGSKA (reference sequence). CDR3 sequence: CSARGVDEAFF. The CDR3 DNA follows: TGCAGTGCTAGGGGTGTAGATGAAGCTTTCTTT.